This T cell receptor (beta chain) was captured by sequencing in a study of T cells in Graves' hyperthyroidism and ophthalmopathy. Clinical symptoms, serum thyroxine and TRAb, thyroid ultrasound and orbital computed tomography together formed the diagnostic basis. Extraction of PBMCs used 9 to 10 ml of fresh peripheral blood. V was cut by 0 bases and J by 5 bases, with 19 bases left in between. Germline V gives CDR1 SGHDN, CDR2 FVKESK. This CDR3 comprises 17 residues. TCR beta CDR3 regions were amplified from RNA transcripts. First-round RT-PCR targeting the TCR CDR3 was performed with the HTBI primer set. TCRdb redid the calling of the multiplex PCR reads with MiXCR, one entry per CDR3 protein. Found here are fewer than 750,000 distinct CDR3 sequences, about 14% of them singletons; the top ten hold around 4.1%.

This receptor was obtained from a woman in her forties with Graves' ophthalmopathy. This chain uses TRBV14 with TRBJ2-5, with a possible D match to TRBD1 (6 bases). The sample consisted of blood. The CDR3 DNA is TGTGCCAGCAGCCAAGATTTGCAGGGGAGTAGTGTGGAGACCCAGTACTTC. Encoded protein: CASSQDLQGSSVETQYF.